Listed below are T cell receptor beta chains from one sample, sequenced in a study of blood T cell repertoires in COVID-19. The repertoire was sequenced with immunoSEQ multiplex PCR; TCRdb's copy has only in-frame clones and lacks some. Seen here are 130,000 to 150,000 clones, around 85% observed once, and the top ten hold about 3%. Sequenced material: peripheral blood. These receptors were obtained from a woman in her thirties or forties with active or convalescent COVID-19. CDR3s include the opening cysteine and the closing phenylalanine or tryptophan. D genes are given only for firm matches. The size of a clone is reported for some rows only, either as once, few or many, or as a class for expanded clones.

size,D,V,J,DNA,CDR3
NA,NA,TRBV5-1,TRBJ1-5,TGCGCCGGCCATCAGCCCCAGCATTTT,CAGHQPQHF
few,NA,TRBV29-1,TRBJ1-3,TGCAGCGTTGAAAATTATCTTAACAGGGATCAAAACACCATATATTTT,CSVENYLNRDQNTIYF
NA,TRBD1,TRBV9,TRBJ1-6,TGTGCCAGCAGCCCCCGGACAGGGGCCAATTCACCCCTCCACTTT,CASSPRTGANSPLHF
NA,NA,TRBV19,TRBJ1-5,TGTGCCAGTATGAGTCGGGAGGGAGGCAATCAGCCCCAGCATTTT,CASMSREGGNQPQHF
few,NA,TRBV30,TRBJ1-4,TGTGCCTGGAGCCGGGGGGACCGATATGAAAAACTGTTTTTT,CAWSRGDRYEKLFF
NA,NA,TRBV13,TRBJ1-1,TGTGCCAGCAGCGTCAGGGTCATGGACACTGAAGCTTTCTTT,CASSVRVMDTEAFF
NA,TRBD1,TRBV5-1,TRBJ1-5,TGCGCCAGCAGCTTATCAGGGGGCCGTCAGCCCCAGCATTTT,CASSLSGGRQPQHF
NA,NA,TRBV9,TRBJ1-6,TGTGCCAGCAGCGTAGGCCCTCCGGGGTATAATTCACCCCTCCACTTT,CASSVGPPGYNSPLHF
NA,NA,TRBV5-1,TRBJ1-1,TGCGCCAGCAGCCTGGACAGTATGAACACTGAAGCTTTCTTT,CASSLDSMNTEAFF
NA,TRBD1,TRBV27,TRBJ1-2,TGTGCCAGCGGTCGACAGGGAGGCTATGGCTACACCTTC,CASGRQGGYGYTF
few,NA,TRBV28,TRBJ1-5,TGTGCCAGCAGTTCGGGGGGGCACACTCATCAGCCCCAGCATTTT,CASSSGGHTHQPQHF
NA,NA,TRBV11-2,TRBJ1-2,NA,CASSLVGVGQGAF
NA,NA,TRBV12-3/TRBV12-4,TRBJ2-6,TGTGCCAGCACCCCTTCTGGGGCCAACGTCCTGACTTTC,CASTPSGANVLTF
once,NA,TRBV18,TRBJ1-5,TGTGCCAGCTCACCACCGGTTGGGGTGGGAGGGGTGGTCAATCAGCCCCAGCATTTT,CASSPPVGVGGVVNQPQHF
NA,TRBD1,TRBV18,TRBJ1-5,TGTGCCAGCTCACCACAGCCGGGGACAGTCTCCTATAGCAATCAGCCCCAGCATTTT,CASSPQPGTVSYSNQPQHF
NA,NA,TRBV30,TRBJ2-3,TGTGCCTGGAGTGTGAGTTGGGGGGAGTTGTATTTT,CAWSVSWGELYF
NA,NA,TRBV6-2/TRBV6-3,TRBJ2-2,TGTGCCAGCAGTTATACGGTTTTGGGAAGGGAGGCCGGGGAGCTGTTTTTT,CASSYTVLGREAGELFF